The 30 T cell receptor beta chains in this list originate from one sample, sequenced in a study of T cells in Graves' hyperthyroidism and ophthalmopathy (dated 2019 in TCRdb). Library preparation used multiplex PCR. The instrument was an Illumina HiSeq 2000. TCR beta CDR3 regions were amplified from RNA transcripts. The first round of RT-PCR for the TCR CDR3 was performed with the HTBI primer set and the Qiagen OneStep RT-PCR kit. Starting from the raw public reads, TCRdb applied fastp trimming at Q25, assembled clones with MiXCR and retained in-frame beta chains. Identical CDR3 protein sequences are pooled into one entry, listed with their most common genes and DNA. Within this sample are about 350,000 distinct CDR3 sequences, with over 15% of them counted one time only. 15% to 18% of the sample is held by the ten biggest clonotypes. Sequenced material: blood. The receptors originated from a woman aged 40 to 49 with Graves' ophthalmopathy.

This clonotype has a count of ten or more. This chain joins TRBV4-3 and TRBJ2-4; 8 bases are a match to TRBD1. CDR1 LGHNA and CDR2 YSLEER come from the germline V gene. V was clipped by 4 bases and J by 1 base; unmatched bases: 9. CDR3 length: 17 residues. The chain's CDR3 is CASSRDRGALAKNIQYF. Written as DNA, the CDR3 is TGCGCCAGCAGCCGCGACAGGGGAGCCTTGGCCAAAAACATTCAGTACTTC.

This clonotype occurred many times. This may arise from a read error, as a much more abundant clone is one base away. The chain carries TRBV20-1 and TRBJ2-7, with 8 bases identical to TRBD1. Germline V gene lookup returns CDR1 DFQATT and CDR2 SNEGSKA (reference sequence). Losses at the gene ends were 3 bases for V and 2 bases for J; bases not matched to a gene: 12. CDR3 size: 16 residues. The CDR3 is CSASSVTGATPYEQYF. The DNA for the CDR3 is TGCAGTGCTAGCTCGGTGACAGGGGCCACTCCCTACGAGCAGTACTTC.

This clonotype was detected many times. This chain joins TRBV28 and TRBJ2-7; weak D call: TRBD1 (6 bases). CDR3 size: 16 residues. V was clipped by 7 bases and J by 3 bases, with 22 bases between them. Germline CDR1 is MDHEN and CDR2 is SYDVKM. The CDR3 DNA sequence: TGTGCCAGCAACGCAGGGGTTGGGTATATTTTCTACGAGCAGTACTTC. Its protein product is CASNAGVGYIFYEQYF.

This clonotype was recorded many times. The chain carries TRBV6-1 and TRBJ1-2; D gene ambiguous. V lost 2 bases, J lost 2 bases, and 12 bases lay in between. CDR1 and CDR2 from the germline V gene are MNHNS and SASEGT. This CDR3 comprises 15 residues. The CDR3: CASSEWPMENYGYTF. The CDR3 DNA follows: TGTGCCAGCAGTGAATGGCCCATGGAAAACTATGGCTACACCTTC.

This clonotype appeared many times. This chain joins TRBV6-5 and TRBJ1-3; D remains ambiguous. V lost 0 bases and J 0 bases, leaving 9 bases between the germline ends. There are 16 residues in the CDR3. Germline V gene lookup returns CDR1 MNHEY and CDR2 SVGAGI. The CDR3 nucleotides are TGTGCCAGCAGTTACTCTTCCGGAGCCTCTGGAAACACCATATATTTT. This gives the protein CASSYSSGASGNTIYF.

With respect to this clonotype: No conserved phenylalanine or tryptophan ends this CDR3, so it is likely a read error. The chain combines TRBV27 with TRBJ2-7; 12 bases align to TRBD2. J lost 1 base, V lost 6 bases, and 10 bases had no gene match. CDR3 length: 17 amino acids. Germline V gene data show CDR1 as MNHEY and CDR2 as SMNVEV (reference sequence). CDR3 sequence reads: CASSRRLAGEGSYEQYI. The CDR3 DNA is TGTGCCAGCAGCCGCCGACTAGCGGGAGAAGGGTCCTACGAGCAGTACATC.

Ten or more counts support this clonotype. This sequence joins TRBV4-3 and TRBJ1-2, with D possibly matching TRBD1 (6 bases). The length of the CDR3 is 14 residues. The germline V and J ends were trimmed by 0 bases and 2 bases, with 7 bases remaining between them. Germline values: CDR1 LGHNA, CDR2 YSLEER. The CDR3 DNA reads TGCGCCAGCAGCCAAGAACAGGGAAACTATGGCTACACCTTC. Protein product: CASSQEQGNYGYTF.

At least ten counts were recorded for this clonotype. The chain combines TRBV28 with TRBJ1-5; maybe TRBD1 (5 bases). The V end was cut by 2 bases, the J end by 7 bases, with 9 bases between. This CDR3 is built from 13 residues. CDR1 MDHEN and CDR2 SYDVKM come from the germline V gene. In DNA form, the CDR3 reads TGTGCCAGCAGTTTAGGGGGTCAGCAGCCCCAGCATTTT. Its protein product is CASSLGGQQPQHF.

This sequence joins TRBV7-2 and TRBJ2-7; D unresolved. The V end was cut by 3 bases, the J end by 3 bases, with 15 bases between. The CDR3 length is 15 residues. The germline gives CDR1 SGHTA, CDR2 FQGNSA. The DNA of the CDR3 is TGTGCCAGCAGCTTGGTAGTACAAGACCTCTACGAGCAGTACTTC. Its translation is CASSLVVQDLYEQYF.

This clonotype was detected ten times or more. This rearrangement joins TRBV6-5 to TRBJ2-7; 7 nucleotides agree with TRBD1. V was pared by 0 bases and J by 6 bases, with 14 bases of the junction left unmatched. CDR1 is MNHEY and CDR2 is SVGAGI in the germline V gene. The CDR3 consists of 17 residues. As DNA, the CDR3 is TGTGCCAGCAGTTACTCGTCGATTCCGAGGGGGCCCGTCGAGCAGTACTTC. Translating gives CASSYSSIPRGPVEQYF.

This clonotype has ten or more counts. The chain combines TRBV28 with TRBJ2-7, with D tentatively TRBD1 (6 bases). In germline, CDR1 is MDHEN, CDR2 SYDVKM. The length of the CDR3 is 12 residues. Trimming shortened V by 7 bases and J by 5 bases, and 12 bases separated the two germline ends. The CDR3 here is CASMGAPHEQYF. The CDR3 DNA is TGTGCCAGCATGGGGGCTCCACACGAGCAGTACTTC.

Turning to this clonotype: A much larger clone is a single base away; this may be a read error. V usage is TRBV6-1 and J usage is TRBJ2-7; D possibly uses TRBD1 or TRBD2 (5 bases each). V was trimmed by 7 bases and J by 5 bases, leaving 18 bases between them. There are 14 residues in the CDR3. CDR1 is MNHNS, CDR2 SASEGT, per germline. As DNA, the CDR3 is TGTGCCAGCACTCGCCGGGTCAGGGACCACGAGCAGTACTTC. Translated, it gives CASTRRVRDHEQYF.

This clonotype appeared many times. This chain connects TRBV3-1 to TRBJ1-1; D unresolved. Germline V lookup: CDR1 LGHDT, CDR2 YNNKEL (reference sequence). The CDR3 is made up of 14 amino acids. The V end was cut by 0 bases, the J end by 10 bases, with 15 bases between. The CDR3 DNA is TGTGCCAGCAGCCAAGACCCAAAAATAAAAGCAGCTTTCTTT. Amino acids: CASSQDPKIKAAFF.

The rearrangement links TRBV6-1 to TRBJ2-7, with D perhaps TRBD1 (5 bases). The germline V gene encodes CDR1 MNHNS and CDR2 SASEGT. The CDR3 covers 13 residues. V lost 8 bases and J lost 8, with 19 bases in between. The CDR3 sequence is CASEGEGSTKQYF. The CDR3 DNA follows: TGTGCCAGCGAAGGGGAAGGGTCTACGAAGCAGTACTTC.

This clonotype has at least ten counts. V gene TRBV24-1 combines with J gene TRBJ2-7; possibly TRBD2 for D (5 bases). Germline CDR1 is KGHDR and CDR2 is SFDVKD. The germline V and J ends were trimmed by 9 bases and 6 bases, with 14 bases remaining between them. The CDR3 has 12 residues. CDR3 region: CATYVGVCEQYF. The CDR3 DNA is TGTGCCACCTACGTCGGGGTTTGCGAGCAGTACTTC.

The sample holds a few counts of this clonotype. The gene calls are TRBV12-3 or TRBV12-4 and TRBJ1-2; D gene uncertain. This CDR3 is 12 amino acids long. V gave up 6 bases and J gave up 2 bases, with 7 bases separating them. CDR3 region: CASSGWNYGYTF. The CDR3 DNA follows: TGTGCCAGCAGCGGATGGAACTATGGCTACACCTTC.

This clonotype has ten or more counts. The chain couples TRBV25-1 to TRBJ2-5; 8 positions agree with TRBD2. The CDR3 contains 14 residues. Per the germline V gene, CDR1 is MGHDK and CDR2 is SYGVNS. The V segment lost 0 bases and the J segment 5 bases; nucleotides outside the gene matches: 2. The chain's CDR3 is CASSEYLAGETQYF. CDR3 DNA sequence: TGTGCCAGCAGTGAATACTTAGCGGGGGAGACCCAGTACTTC.

This clonotype has a count of ten or more. The chain has TRBV6-1 and TRBJ1-3, with D perhaps TRBD1 (5 bases). There are 15 residues in the CDR3. Trimming stripped 11 bases from V and 4 bases from J, with 21 bases between. Per the germline V gene, CDR1 is MNHNS and CDR2 is SASEGT. The CDR3 DNA reads TGTGCCGCCCGCCAAAAGACAGAGAGAGGAAACACCATATATTTT. This translates into CAARQKTERGNTIYF.

This clonotype was recorded at least ten times. At one of its ends the junction is not consistent with the germline gene, which may arise from a read error. The chain couples TRBV7-8 to TRBJ1-5; D not certain. The CDR3 covers 15 residues. CDR1 and CDR2 (germline): SGHVS, FQNEAQ. The CDR3, as DNA: TGTGCCAGCAGCTTTAGTATAGGTGAGAATCGGCCCCAGCATTTT. It specifies CASSFSIGENRPQHF.

This chain links TRBV19 with TRBJ2-1, with D possibly TRBD2 on 5 matching bases. The CDR3 runs to 15 residues. Germline V gene lookup returns CDR1 LNHDA and CDR2 SQIVND (reference sequence). V was cut by 5 bases and J by 5 bases, with 16 bases left in between. This CDR3 reads CASSPREKAHNEQFF. The CDR3 DNA is TGTGCCAGTAGTCCCCGGGAAAAGGCCCACAATGAGCAGTTCTTC.

This clonotype appeared many times. The chain is built from TRBV7-2 and TRBJ2-5; TRBD1 aligns across 7 bases. V trimming: 5 bases; J trimming: 1 base; junction bases outside the gene matches: 4. This CDR3 is built from 14 residues. Germline assignment: CDR1 SGHTA and CDR2 FQGNSA. This CDR3 is CASSRDRAQETQYF. As DNA, the CDR3 is TGTGCCAGCAGCCGTGACAGGGCCCAAGAGACCCAGTACTTC.

This clonotype was found many times. The chain combines TRBV2 with TRBJ2-7; TRBD2 matches at 9 bases. The CDR3 extends over 14 amino acids. After removal of 4 bases from V and 4 bases from J, the junction contained 5 bases not matched to a gene. Looked up from germline, CDR1 is SNHLY and CDR2 is FYNNEI. As DNA, the CDR3 is TGTGCCAGCAGTGGTCTAGCGGGGTTATACGAGCAGTACTTC. The encoded protein is CASSGLAGLYEQYF.

This clonotype was observed many times. The V gene is TRBV7-3, the J gene TRBJ2-3; D gene uncertain. The germline V gene has CDR1 SGHTA and CDR2 FQGTGA. The CDR3 is 15 amino acids. Trimming removed 1 base at V and 2 bases at J, with 10 bases between. The chain's CDR3 is CASSLMSFLTDTQYF. In nucleotides, the CDR3 is TGTGCCAGCAGCTTAATGAGCTTTCTCACAGATACGCAGTATTTT.

At least ten counts were recorded for this clonotype. The chain couples TRBV6-1 to TRBJ2-7; D unresolved. Per the germline V gene, CDR1 is MNHNS and CDR2 is SASEGT. The CDR3 contains 15 residues. Trimming took 1 base from V and 3 from J, leaving 13 bases between them. This chain's CDR3 is CASSEDLGWGYEQYF. Written as DNA, the CDR3 is TGTGCCAGCAGTGAAGATCTGGGGTGGGGCTACGAGCAGTACTTC.

The sample holds many counts of this clonotype. A clone one base away is much larger, so this may be a read error. V is TRBV7-9 and J is TRBJ1-1, with D tentatively TRBD1 (5 bases). The CDR3 has 11 residues. Looked up from germline, CDR1 is SEHNR and CDR2 is FQNEAQ (reference sequence). The ends were cut back, 3 bases at V and 7 bases at J, with 6 bases in the middle. In DNA, the CDR3 is TGTGCCAGCAGCTTTGACAGTGAAGCTTTCTTT. Translating it yields CASSFDSEAFF.

This clonotype came up many times. This chain uses TRBV29-1 with TRBJ2-5; a weak D match, TRBD1 (6 bases). Trimming removed 8 bases at V and 7 bases at J, with 23 bases between. CDR1 is SQVTM and CDR2 is ANQGSEA in the germline V gene. This CDR3 comprises 14 residues. CDR3 sequence reads: CSTQTTGSSGTQYF. Here the CDR3 DNA reads TGCAGCACCCAAACAACAGGGTCATCAGGGACCCAGTACTTC.

This clonotype was found many times. V and J are TRBV28 and TRBJ1-5; tentative D call: TRBD1 (6 bases). Trimming left V 6 bases short and J 6 bases short, with 15 bases between. Germline lookup yields CDR1 MDHEN and CDR2 SYDVKM. This CDR3 spans 14 amino acids. CDR3 DNA: TGTGCCAGCAGCCAAACAGGGATCGTTCAGCCCCAGCATTTT. Its translation: CASSQTGIVQPQHF. Based on the CDR3 plus reference TRBV28 and TRBJ1-5, the full variable domain is DVKVTQSSRYLVKRTGEKVFLECVQDMDHENMFWYRQDPGLGLRLIYFSYDVKMKEKGDIPEGYSVSREKKERFSLILESASTNQTSMYLCASSQTGIVQPQHFGDGTRLSIL.

This clonotype was found many times. The V gene is TRBV28, the J gene TRBJ2-7; perhaps TRBD1 as D (5 bases). The germline V gene has CDR1 MDHEN and CDR2 SYDVKM. Deletions cut 2 bases from V and 6 bases from J, with 14 bases between. The CDR3 loop spans 14 amino acids. In DNA, the CDR3 is TGTGCCAGCAGTTTAATCTCAGGGTCGAGCGAGCAGTACTTC. Encoded protein: CASSLISGSSEQYF.

This chain connects TRBV12-3 or TRBV12-4 to TRBJ2-7; no definite D call. Trimming cost V 6 bases and J 6 bases, with 12 bases left between them. The CDR3 is made up of 12 amino acids. This CDR3 reads CASSPYPLEQYF. In DNA, the CDR3 is TGTGCCAGCAGCCCCTATCCTCTCGAGCAGTACTTC.

This clonotype was observed at least ten times. The V gene is TRBV20-1, the J gene TRBJ2-1, with 7 bases lining up with TRBD1. With 3 bases clipped from V and 8 bases from J, the junction kept 7 bases outside the gene matches. CDR3 length equals 13 residues. Germline-derived CDR1 and CDR2 are DFQATT and SNEGSKA (reference sequence). The CDR3 protein is CSASRHRGYEQFF. Here the CDR3 DNA reads TGCAGTGCTAGCCGTCACAGGGGCTATGAGCAGTTCTTC.